These 15 T cell receptor beta chains were sequenced from one sample in a study of blood T cell repertoires in COVID-19. Libraries were prepared by immunoSEQ multiplex PCR; TCRdb keeps only in-frame clonotypes and omits some of them. The table has around 120,000 clones, about 88% seen once; the top ten hold 2% to 2.5%. Sequencing input: PBMCs or T cells enriched from blood (not recorded which). The receptors stem from a woman aged 45-59 years who had recovered from COVID-19.

The chain is built from TRBV5-6 and TRBJ2-2; 7 bases line up with TRBD1. Germline assignment: CDR1 SGHDT and CDR2 YYEEEE. The CDR3 consists of 16 residues. With 4 bases clipped from V and 2 bases from J, the junction kept 8 bases outside the gene matches. CDR3 residues: CASSKGTAFNTGELFF. DNA for the CDR3: TGTGCCAGCAGCAAGGGGACAGCCTTTAACACCGGGGAGCTGTTTTTT. The full variable domain, in which reference TRBV5-6 and TRBJ2-2 provide the parts outside the CDR3, is DAGVTQSPTHLIKTRGQQVTLRCSPKSGHDTVSWYQQALGQGPQFIFQYYEEEERQRGNFPDRFSGHQFPNYSSELNVNALLLGDSALYLCASSKGTAFNTGELFFGEGSRLTVL.

This clone was found once. The CDR3 coding sequence is TGTGCCAGCAGGAGTCCCGGGACAGGGAACTACGAGCAGTACTTC. It yields the protein CASRSPGTGNYEQYF. The gene calls are TRBV28 and TRBJ2-7; 9 nucleotides agree with TRBD1. The V and J ends lost 6 bases and 3 bases, in that order; junction bases with no gene match: 9. The CDR3 loop spans 15 amino acids. Germline V gene sequence: CDR1 MDHEN, CDR2 SYDVKM.

This clone occurred once. This sequence joins TRBV6-1 and TRBJ1-1; D remains unclear. The CDR3 extends over 12 amino acids. V was clipped by 2 bases and J by 11 bases, with 12 bases between them. Germline assignment: CDR1 MNHNS and CDR2 SASEGT. The CDR3 sequence: CASSESRGGAFF. The CDR3 DNA follows: TGTGCCAGCAGTGAAAGTCGGGGAGGTGCTTTCTTT.

The V gene is TRBV9, the J gene TRBJ1-2, with 9 bases fitting TRBD1. Unmatched junction bases numbered 7, after V lost 0 bases and J lost 7 bases. There are 15 residues in the CDR3. Germline assignment: CDR1 SGDLS and CDR2 YYNGEE. CDR3 in amino acids: CASSVAGQGTGGYTF. CDR3 coding DNA: TGTGCCAGCAGCGTAGCTGGACAGGGGACGGGTGGCTACACCTTC.

The V and J genes are TRBV5-5 and TRBJ1-4; 7 nucleotides match TRBD1. Trimming removed 4 bases from V and 8 bases from J; junction bases left unmatched: 11. The CDR3 is made up of 15 amino acids. Germline CDR1 and CDR2: SGHKS and YYEKEE (reference sequence). CDR3 nucleotide sequence: TGTGCCAGCAGCGACTACCGGGACAGAAGCGAAAAACTGTTTTTT. Translated: CASSDYRDRSEKLFF.

On this clone: Other DNA sequences of this sample code for an identical CDR3. The chain has TRBV6-5 and TRBJ1-2, with 11 bases identical to TRBD1. Per the germline V gene, CDR1 is MNHEY and CDR2 is SVGAGI. The trim removed 2 bases at V and 5 bases at J, leaving 1 base unmatched. This CDR3 region has 14 residues. The CDR3 sequence: CASSYGQGAYGYTF. As DNA, the CDR3 is TGTGCCAGCAGTTACGGACAGGGGGCGTATGGCTACACCTTC.

This chain uses TRBV19 with TRBJ1-5; D might be TRBD1 (5 bases). The CDR3 has 16 amino acids. V dropped 5 bases and J dropped 0 bases, with 14 bases sitting between them. Germline V gives CDR1 LNHDA, CDR2 SQIVND (reference sequence). CDR3 region: CASSAAGDYSNQPQHF. DNA of the CDR3: TGTGCCAGTAGTGCCGCCGGGGACTATAGCAATCAGCCCCAGCATTTT.

The genes are TRBV10-3 and TRBJ1-5; tentatively, D is TRBD1 (5 bases). The V end lost 1 base, the J end lost 6 bases, and 10 bases lay between the germline ends. Per germline, CDR1 ENHRY and CDR2 SYGVKD. This CDR3 is 14 amino acids long. As DNA, the CDR3 is TGTGCCATCAGTGAGTGGGGAGGGGCTCAGCCCCAGCATTTT. Amino acids: CAISEWGGAQPQHF.

The chain recombines TRBV11-3 with TRBJ2-5; TRBD2 is a possible D gene (5 bases). V lost 5 bases and J 3 bases, leaving 10 bases between the germline ends. The CDR3 contains 13 residues. Germline V CDR1 and CDR2: SGHNT, YENEEA. In DNA form, the CDR3 reads TGTGCCAGCAGCAATAGCGTTGAAGAGACCCAGTACTTC. Its protein product is CASSNSVEETQYF.

The table lists this clone with a count of one. V is TRBV6-5 and J is TRBJ2-3; 9 bases agree with TRBD2. The CDR3 is made up of 14 amino acids. The germline V gene encodes CDR1 MNHEY and CDR2 SVGAGI. After removal of 6 bases from V and 1 base from J, the junction contained 2 bases not matched to a gene. The DNA for the CDR3 is TGTGCCAGCAGCAGGACTAGCGGCACAGATACGCAGTATTTT. It translates to CASSRTSGTDTQYF.

The chain joins TRBV7-9 to TRBJ2-7, with TRBD1 as a possible D gene (5 bases). The V gene lost 7 bases and the J gene lost 6 bases, with 19 bases spanning the gap. The V gene's germline CDR1 is SEHNR and CDR2 FQNEAQ (reference sequence). The CDR3 is made up of 14 amino acids. The CDR3 DNA follows: TGTGCCAGCAACTCCCCTCAGGGTTTAGGCGAGCAGTACTTC. Residues: CASNSPQGLGEQYF.

The CDR3 here is CASSAATNEKLFF. In DNA, the CDR3 is TGTGCCAGCAGTGCAGCAACTAATGAAAAACTGTTTTTT. The chain employs TRBV3-1 (or the pseudogene TRBV3-2) and TRBJ1-4; no firm D call. This CDR3 contains 13 residues. Trimming removed 6 bases from V and 0 bases from J, with 5 bases in between. Germline CDR1 and CDR2: LGHDT and YNNKEL (reference sequence).

The chain is built from TRBV13 and TRBJ2-5; tentative D call: TRBD1 (5 bases). Germline V gene data show CDR1 as PRHDT and CDR2 as FYEKMQ (reference sequence). The V end was cut by 5 bases, the J end by 5 bases, with 15 bases between. The CDR3 spans 14 residues. As DNA, the CDR3 is TGTGCCAGCAGCCCCCGGGCCACAGGCGAGACCCAGTACTTC. It is translated as CASSPRATGETQYF.

This clone was found many times. The chain is built from TRBV4-1 and TRBJ2-7; TRBD2 might be the D (5 bases). Germline loops: CDR1 MGHRA, CDR2 YSYEKL. V lost 3 bases to trimming and J lost 4 bases, with 13 bases between them. This CDR3 has 14 residues. Here the CDR3 reads CASSHYGLPYEQYF. The CDR3 DNA is TGCGCCAGCAGCCACTACGGACTCCCATACGAGCAGTACTTC.

V and J are TRBV2 and TRBJ1-6; D possibly corresponds to TRBD1 (6 bases). CDR1 is SNHLY, CDR2 FYNNEI, per germline. The CDR3 contains 14 residues. V lost 3 bases to trimming and J lost 7 bases, with 10 bases between them. This chain's CDR3 is CASSDTGWNSPLHF. CDR3 bases: TGTGCCAGCAGTGACACAGGGTGGAATTCACCCCTCCACTTT. The whole variable domain, remainder taken from reference TRBV2 and TRBJ1-6, is EPEVTQTPSHQVTQMGQEVILRCVPISNHLYFYWYRQILGQKVEFLVSFYNNEISEKSEIFDDQFSVERPDGSNFTLKIRSTKLEDSAMYFCASSDTGWNSPLHFGNGTRLTVT.